The source of this T cell receptor (beta chain) is a study of blood T cells in healthy people across ages. This CDR3 is built from 14 residues. CDR1 SGHRS and CDR2 YFSETQ come from the germline V gene. The V end was cut by 0 bases, the J end by 4 bases, with 9 bases between. A second PCR, run for about 7 to 11 cycles, used a sample-barcoded 5' primer plus a J-beta primer mix. TCRdb recomputed calls from the 5' RACE reads with MiXCR, one row per CDR3 protein. The sample shows about 780,000 distinct CDR3 sequences, around 45% of them seen only once. Notes on the study in general: In older individuals, TCR beta diversity per million T cells was lower, falling roughly linearly with age.

The donors, all healthy, were Caucasians living in Russia, aged about 6 to 95. Turning to this clonotype: The antigen remains undetermined. A far larger clone is only one base removed, so a read error is likely.

The sequencing sample was made of blood. This rearrangement joins TRBV5-1 to TRBJ2-3; D might be TRBD1 (5 bases). The origin of this receptor is an older man in good health. CDR3 sequence reads: CASSLGQSADTQYF. The CDR3 DNA reads as TGCGCCAGCAGCTTGGGACAGTCCGCAGATACGCAGTATTTT.